Below, 9 T cell receptor beta chains from the same sample are listed, as sequenced in a study of cytomegalovirus exposure and HLA in healthy donors. The PCR made use of 60 Vbeta and 13 Jbeta primers. Sequencing used immunoSEQ multiplex PCR; TCRdb keeps in-frame clones, though not all of them. The sample totals about 130,000 clones. Sequences were obtained from PBMCs. All receptors come from a woman aged 40 to 50 in good health and CMV-seropositive.

This chain joins TRBV18 and TRBJ1-1; D ambiguous. The CDR3 has 14 residues. V shed 6 bases and J shed 1 base, with 12 bases lying between them. Per the germline V gene, CDR1 is KGHSH and CDR2 is LQKENI. The CDR3 coding sequence is TGTGCCAGCTCGTTCGCGGCGGAGAACACTGAAGCTTTCTTT. Its protein product is CASSFAAENTEAFF. The full variable domain, rest sourced from reference TRBV18 and TRBJ1-1, is NAGVMQNPRHLVRRRGQEARLRCSPMKGHSHVYWYRQLPEEGLKFMVYLQKENIIDESGMPKERFSAEFPKEGPSILRIQQVVRGDSAAYFCASSFAAENTEAFFGQGTRLTVV.

This chain uses TRBV27 with TRBJ1-6; 7 bases are a match to TRBD1. CDR3 size: 15 residues. Germline V gives CDR1 MNHEY, CDR2 SMNVEV (reference sequence). V lost 2 bases and J lost 8; bases outside the gene matches: 6. The CDR3 bases are TGTGCCAGCAGTTTACGCTCAGGGGGAGATTCACCCCTCCACTTT. Its protein is CASSLRSGGDSPLHF.

The chain couples TRBV29-1 to TRBJ1-2; 8 nucleotides match TRBD1. The CDR3 loop spans 12 amino acids. The ends lost 5 bases at V and 6 bases at J; junction bases unmatched: 5. The V gene's germline CDR1 is SQVTM and CDR2 ANQGSEA. The CDR3 reads CSVSPDRDGYTF. The CDR3 nucleotides read TGCAGCGTTTCTCCGGACAGGGATGGCTACACCTTC. Full variable domain (outside the CDR3, taken from reference TRBV29-1 and TRBJ1-2): SAVISQKPSRDICQRGTSLTIQCQVDSQVTMMFWYRQQPGQSLTLIATANQGSEATYESGFVIDKFPISRPNLTFSTLTVSNMSPEDSSIYLCSVSPDRDGYTFGSGTRLTVV.

The chain has TRBV5-6 and TRBJ2-7; D unresolved. CDR3 length: 14 amino acids. Trimming left V 0 bases short and J 4 bases short, with 11 bases between. The germline gives CDR1 SGHDT, CDR2 YYEEEE. The CDR3 sequence is CASSLDWLQYEQYF. The DNA of the CDR3 is TGTGCCAGCAGCTTGGATTGGCTACAGTACGAGCAGTACTTC.

The chain combines TRBV28 with TRBJ1-5; TRBD1 matches at 7 bases. Per germline, CDR1 MDHEN and CDR2 SYDVKM. This CDR3 has 14 amino acids. V was clipped by 4 bases and J by 8 bases; unmatched bases: 8. The DNA of the CDR3 is TGTGCCAGCAGTTCCACAGGGGCAGCGGAGCCCCAGCATTTT. Its translation: CASSSTGAAEPQHF.

The V and J genes are TRBV11-3 and TRBJ2-1; weak D call: TRBD2 (5 bases). From germline, CDR1 is SGHNT and CDR2 YENEEA. The CDR3 covers 15 residues. V lost 2 bases to trimming and J lost 4 bases, with 12 bases between them. The CDR3 DNA reads as TGTGCCAGCAGCTTATATAGCGACCCTTACAATGAGCAGTTCTTC. As protein: CASSLYSDPYNEQFF.

The chain couples TRBV5-5 to TRBJ1-3, with unresolved D. The CDR3 has 17 residues. The V end was cut by 0 bases, the J end by 0 bases, with 13 bases between. Germline V gives CDR1 SGHKS, CDR2 YYEKEE (reference sequence). CDR3 sequence reads: CASSLAPDGLSGNTIYF. Written as DNA, the CDR3 is TGTGCCAGCAGCTTGGCCCCCGACGGACTCTCTGGAAACACCATATATTTT.

This sequence joins TRBV11-1 and TRBJ2-7; TRBD2 might be the D (6 bases). V lost 1 base, J lost 6 bases, and 16 bases lay in between. Germline lookup yields CDR1 SGHAT and CDR2 FQDESV (reference sequence). The CDR3 runs 15 residues. The CDR3 bases are TGTGCCAGCAGCTTAGAAGCGTCTAGCGCGGGCGAGCAGTACTTC. Protein: CASSLEASSAGEQYF. Based on the CDR3 plus reference TRBV11-1 and TRBJ2-7, the full variable domain is EAEVAQSPRYKITEKSQAVAFWCDPISGHATLYWYRQILGQGPELLVQFQDESVVDDSQLPKDRFSAERLKGVDSTLKIQPAELGDSAMYLCASSLEASSAGEQYFGPGTRLTVT.

V gene TRBV5-1 combines with J gene TRBJ2-3, with D tentatively TRBD1 (6 bases). Looked up from germline, CDR1 is SGHRS and CDR2 is YFSETQ. V lost 0 bases to trimming and J lost 0 bases, with 11 bases between them. The CDR3 spans 16 residues. The CDR3 DNA reads as TGCGCCAGCAGCTTGGGAAGGACAGCTAGCACAGATACGCAGTATTTT. It specifies CASSLGRTASTDTQYF. The full variable domain, completed using reference TRBV5-1 and TRBJ2-3, is KAGVTQTPRYLIKTRGQQVTLSCSPISGHRSVSWYQQTPGQGLQFLFEYFSETQRNKGNFPGRFSGRQFSNSRSEMNVSTLELGDSALYLCASSLGRTASTDTQYFGPGTRLTVL.